This T cell receptor beta chain derives from a study of cytomegalovirus exposure and HLA in healthy donors. The wider study: Drawn from HLA-typed donors, around 85 million unique TCRs were held in an early data release. Study-wide findings and caveats: The authors excluded some V segments, including TRBV6-2 and TRBV6-3, as indistinguishable. In an earlier analysis, most TCR beta V segments were productive about 90% or about 30% of the time.

60 Vbeta and 13 Jbeta primers were used in PCR. The repertoire was sequenced with immunoSEQ multiplex PCR; TCRdb's copy has only in-frame clones and lacks some. This table has about 130,000 clones, roughly four fifths appearing once. This clone was detected a few times. As yet, its antigen is unknown. The CDR3 consists of 14 residues. Germline V lookup: CDR1 SQVTM, CDR2 ANQGSEA. The V gene lost 3 bases and the J gene lost 8 bases, with 17 bases spanning the gap. V is TRBV29-1 and J is TRBJ2-1, with D possibly TRBD2 on 5 matching bases. The sample was PBMCs. This TCR derives from a woman in her forties or fifties in good health and CMV-seronegative. CDR3 in amino acids: CSVDRASGPDEQFF. The CDR3 bases are TGCAGCGTTGACCGGGCGAGCGGTCCGGATGAGCAGTTCTTC.